This TCR beta chain originates from a study of T cell responses to AZD1222 COVID-19 vaccine. Notes on the study in general: The CD4 TCRs associated with vaccination extended across spike and predominated at 160-218 and 743-854.

Trimming shortened V by 6 bases and J by 2 bases, and 10 bases separated the two germline ends. The CDR3 is made up of 13 amino acids. Germline V lookup: CDR1 KGHSH, CDR2 LQKENI. Sequencing was performed with immunoSEQ multiplex PCR; in TCRdb, only in-frame clones are kept and a portion is missing. The table has around 20,000 clones, 81% seen once. Combined were second doses at about 4 or about 12 weeks. Points on this clone: Its antigen is unidentified.

The source was peripheral blood, collected 28 days after the second AZD1222 dose. The chain uses TRBV18 and TRBJ2-5, with a weak D call TRBD2 (6 bases). This receptor was identified in an adult who received the AZD1222 COVID-19 vaccine. CDR3 protein: CASSRETQETQYF. CDR3 nucleotide sequence: TGTGCCAGCTCCCGGGAGACGCAAGAGACCCAGTACTTC.